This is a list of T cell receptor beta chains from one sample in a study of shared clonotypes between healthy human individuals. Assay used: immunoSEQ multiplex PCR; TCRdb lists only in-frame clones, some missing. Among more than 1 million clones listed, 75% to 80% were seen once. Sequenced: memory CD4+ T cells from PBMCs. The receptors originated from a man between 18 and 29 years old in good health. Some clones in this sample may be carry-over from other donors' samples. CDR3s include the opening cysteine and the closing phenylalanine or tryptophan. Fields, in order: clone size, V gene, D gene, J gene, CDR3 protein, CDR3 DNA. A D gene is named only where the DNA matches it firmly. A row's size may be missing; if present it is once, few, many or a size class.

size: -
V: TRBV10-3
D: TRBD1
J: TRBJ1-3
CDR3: CAISPGQGRGSGNTIYF
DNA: TGTGCCATCAGTCCCGGACAGGGGAGAGGCTCTGGAAACACCATATATTTT

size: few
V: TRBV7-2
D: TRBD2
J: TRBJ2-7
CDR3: CASSFKRGSYEQYF
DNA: TGTGCCAGCAGCTTTAAGCGGGGCTCCTACGAGCAGTACTTC

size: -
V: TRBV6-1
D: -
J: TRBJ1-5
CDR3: CASRAGNNQPQHF
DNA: TGTGCCAGCAGGGCAGGGAACAATCAGCCCCAGCATTTT

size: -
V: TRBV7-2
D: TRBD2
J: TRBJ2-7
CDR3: CASSLGLAGVGEQYF
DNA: TGTGCCAGCAGCTTAGGACTAGCGGGAGTCGGCGAGCAGTACTTC

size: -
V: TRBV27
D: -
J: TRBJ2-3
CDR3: CASSLQSGLSWSGTQYF
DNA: TGTGCCAGCAGTTTACAGTCTGGACTATCTTGGAGTGGTACGCAGTATTTT

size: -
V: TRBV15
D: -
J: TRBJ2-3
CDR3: CATSGRLDTQYF
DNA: TGTGCCACCAGCGGAAGGTTGGATACGCAGTATTTT

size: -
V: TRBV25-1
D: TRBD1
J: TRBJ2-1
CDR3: CASSEGTGGYNEQFF
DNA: TGTGCCAGCAGTGAAGGGACAGGGGGCTACAATGAGCAGTTCTTC

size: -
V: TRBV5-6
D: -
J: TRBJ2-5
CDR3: CASSLRQQETQYF
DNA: TGTGCCAGCAGCTTGCGACAGCAAGAGACCCAGTACTTC

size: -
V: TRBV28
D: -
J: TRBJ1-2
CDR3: CASSSPGPGSGYTF
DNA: TGTGCCAGCAGTTCCCCGGGCCCCGGCAGTGGCTACACCTTC

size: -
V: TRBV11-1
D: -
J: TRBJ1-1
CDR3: CASSLIGDGTEAFF
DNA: TGTGCCAGCAGCTTAATAGGGGACGGCACTGAAGCTTTCTTT

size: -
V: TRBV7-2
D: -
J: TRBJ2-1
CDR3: CASSFGASLEQFF
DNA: TGTGCCAGCAGCTTTGGAGCTTCGCTAGAGCAGTTCTTC

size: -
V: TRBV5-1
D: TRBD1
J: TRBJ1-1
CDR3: CASSQGQGTTEAFF
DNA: TGCGCCAGCAGCCAAGGACAGGGGACCACTGAAGCTTTCTTT

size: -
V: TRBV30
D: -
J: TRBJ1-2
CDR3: CAWSRVPVVGDYTF
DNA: TGTGCCTGGAGCCGGGTTCCCGTAGTGGGGGACTACACCTTC

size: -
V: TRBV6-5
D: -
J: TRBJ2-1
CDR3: CASGLLTVSYNEQFF
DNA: TGTGCCAGCGGGTTACTTACGGTATCCTACAATGAGCAGTTCTTC

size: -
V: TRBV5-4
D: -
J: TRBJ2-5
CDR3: CASSLRTGGEETQYF
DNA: TGTGCCAGCAGCTTGCGTACAGGGGGGGAAGAGACCCAGTACTTC

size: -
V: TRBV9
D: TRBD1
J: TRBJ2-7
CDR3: CASSVQGVPTYEQYF
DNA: TGTGCCAGCAGCGTACAGGGGGTTCCTACCTACGAGCAGTACTTC

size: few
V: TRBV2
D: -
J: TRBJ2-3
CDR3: CATRGSWGTDTQYF
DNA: TGTGCCACAAGAGGTAGCTGGGGCACAGATACGCAGTATTTT

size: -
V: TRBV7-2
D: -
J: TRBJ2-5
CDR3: CASSSMWGSGTQYF
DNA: TGTGCCAGCAGCTCAATGTGGGGTTCCGGGACCCAGTACTTC

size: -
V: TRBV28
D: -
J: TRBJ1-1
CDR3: CASSSARGFERKTEAFF
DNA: TGTGCCAGCAGTTCCGCAAGAGGTTTCGAGAGGAAGACTGAAGCTTTCTTT

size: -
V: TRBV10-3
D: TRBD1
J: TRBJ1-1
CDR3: CAISPQGANTEAFF
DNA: TGTGCCATCAGTCCACAGGGGGCAAACACTGAAGCTTTCTTT

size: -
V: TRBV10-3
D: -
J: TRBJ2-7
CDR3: CAISASSYEQYF
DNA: TGTGCCATCAGTGCGTCGTCCTACGAGCAGTACTTC

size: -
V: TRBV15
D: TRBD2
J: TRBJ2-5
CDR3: CATSIRDYRETQYF
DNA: TGTGCCACCAGCATCCGGGACTATCGAGAGACCCAGTACTTC

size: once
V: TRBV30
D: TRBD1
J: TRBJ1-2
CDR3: CAWRGRGQGYGYTF
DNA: TGTGCCTGGAGGGGCAGGGGGCAAGGCTATGGCTACACCTTC

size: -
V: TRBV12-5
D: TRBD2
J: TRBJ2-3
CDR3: CASGLGLAGDTQYF
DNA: TGTGCTAGTGGTTTGGGACTAGCGGGGGATACGCAGTATTTT

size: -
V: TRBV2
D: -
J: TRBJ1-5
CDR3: CASRVDREPQHF
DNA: TGTGCCAGCAGGGTGGATAGAGAGCCCCAGCATTTT

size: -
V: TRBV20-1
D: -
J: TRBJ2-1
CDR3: CSARRINEQFF
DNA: TGCAGTGCTAGGAGGATAAATGAGCAGTTCTTC

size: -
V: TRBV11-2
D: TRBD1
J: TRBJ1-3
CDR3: CASSFRGTVGSGNTIYF
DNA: TGTGCCAGCAGCTTTAGGGGGACAGTGGGCTCTGGAAACACCATATATTTT

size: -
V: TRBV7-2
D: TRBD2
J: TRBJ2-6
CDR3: CASSLAGGTGANVLTF
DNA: TGTGCCAGCAGCTTAGCCGGGGGGACTGGGGCCAACGTCCTGACTTTC

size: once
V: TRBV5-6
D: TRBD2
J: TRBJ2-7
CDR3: CASSLYQAGLAGGDEQYF
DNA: TGTGCCAGCAGCTTGTATCAAGCCGGGCTAGCGGGAGGAGACGAGCAGTACTTC

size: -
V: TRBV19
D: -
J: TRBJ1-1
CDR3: CASSIGGITEAFF
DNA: TGTGCCAGTAGTATAGGGGGCATCACTGAAGCTTTCTTT

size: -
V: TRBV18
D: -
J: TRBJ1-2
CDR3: CASSPTGLRGYGYTF
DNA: TGTGCCAGCTCACCAACGGGACTGCGGGGCTATGGCTACACCTTC

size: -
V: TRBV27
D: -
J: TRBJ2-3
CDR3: CASSLFPSIGYTQYF
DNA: TGTGCCAGCAGTTTATTCCCTAGTATTGGGTATACGCAGTATTTT

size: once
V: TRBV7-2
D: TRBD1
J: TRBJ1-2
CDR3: CASSTRTGPVYGYTF
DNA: TGTGCCAGCAGCACACGGACAGGGCCCGTCTATGGCTACACCTTC

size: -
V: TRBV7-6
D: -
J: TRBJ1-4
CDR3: CASSSVFDEKLFF
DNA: TGTGCCAGCAGCTCCGTCTTTGATGAAAAACTGTTTTTT

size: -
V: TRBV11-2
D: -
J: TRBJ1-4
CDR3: CASSLQGRGEKLFF
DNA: TGTGCCAGCAGCTTACAGGGGAGGGGTGAAAAACTGTTTTTT

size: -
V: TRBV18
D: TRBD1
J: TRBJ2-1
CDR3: CASSSDRYNEQFF
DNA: TGTGCCAGCTCATCGGACAGGTACAATGAGCAGTTCTTC

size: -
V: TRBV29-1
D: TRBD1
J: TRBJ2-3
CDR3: CSVVGQGTDTQYF
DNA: TGCAGCGTTGTAGGACAGGGAACAGATACGCAGTATTTT

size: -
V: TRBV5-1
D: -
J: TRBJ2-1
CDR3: CASSPSGTDYNEQFF
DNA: TGCGCCAGCAGCCCGTCCGGGACTGACTACAATGAGCAGTTCTTC